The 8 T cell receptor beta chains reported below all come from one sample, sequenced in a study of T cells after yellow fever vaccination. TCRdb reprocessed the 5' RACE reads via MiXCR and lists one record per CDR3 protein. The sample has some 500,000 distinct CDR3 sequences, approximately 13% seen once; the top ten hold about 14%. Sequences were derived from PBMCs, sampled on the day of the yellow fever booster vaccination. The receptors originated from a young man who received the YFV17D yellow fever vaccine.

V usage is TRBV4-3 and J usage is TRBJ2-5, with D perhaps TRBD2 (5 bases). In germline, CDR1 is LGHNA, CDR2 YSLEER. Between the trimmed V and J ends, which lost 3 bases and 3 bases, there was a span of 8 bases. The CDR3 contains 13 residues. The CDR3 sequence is CASSHGVKETQYF. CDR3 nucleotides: TGCGCCAGCAGCCACGGGGTGAAAGAGACCCAGTACTTC.

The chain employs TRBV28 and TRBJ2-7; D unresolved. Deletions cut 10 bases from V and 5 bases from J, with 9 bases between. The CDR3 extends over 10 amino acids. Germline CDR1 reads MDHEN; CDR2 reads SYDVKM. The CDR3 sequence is CANPSHEQYF. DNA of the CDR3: TGTGCCAACCCTTCCCACGAGCAGTACTTC.

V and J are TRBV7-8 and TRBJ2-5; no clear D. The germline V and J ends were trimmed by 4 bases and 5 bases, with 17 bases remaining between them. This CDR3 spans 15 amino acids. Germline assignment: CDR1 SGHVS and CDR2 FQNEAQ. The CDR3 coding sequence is TGTGCCAGCAGCTCCCCGTCTAGGCATCCGGAGACCCAGTACTTC. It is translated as CASSSPSRHPETQYF.

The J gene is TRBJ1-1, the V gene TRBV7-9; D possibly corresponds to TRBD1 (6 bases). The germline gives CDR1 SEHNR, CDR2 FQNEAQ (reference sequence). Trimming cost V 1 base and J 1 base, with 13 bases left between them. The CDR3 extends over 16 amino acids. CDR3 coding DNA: TGTGCCAGCAGCTTAGTTCGGGGGCTGGCGAACACTGAAGCTTTCTTT. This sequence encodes CASSLVRGLANTEAFF. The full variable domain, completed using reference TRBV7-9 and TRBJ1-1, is DTGVSQNPRHKITKRGQNVTFRCDPISEHNRLYWYRQTLGQGPEFLTYFQNEAQLEKSRLLSDRFSAERPKGSFSTLEIQRTEQGDSAMYLCASSLVRGLANTEAFFGQGTRLTVV.

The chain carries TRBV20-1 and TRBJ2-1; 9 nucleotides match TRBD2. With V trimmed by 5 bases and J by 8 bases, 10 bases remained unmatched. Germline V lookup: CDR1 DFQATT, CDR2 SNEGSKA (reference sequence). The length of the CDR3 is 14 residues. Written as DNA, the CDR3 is TGCAGTGCTCTAGGTGCGGGAGGGGGCTATGAGCAGTTCTTC. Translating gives CSALGAGGGYEQFF.

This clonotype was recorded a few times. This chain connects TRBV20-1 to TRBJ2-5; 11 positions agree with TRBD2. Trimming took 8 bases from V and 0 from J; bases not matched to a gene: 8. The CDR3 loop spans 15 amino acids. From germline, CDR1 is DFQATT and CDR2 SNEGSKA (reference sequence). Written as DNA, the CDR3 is TGCAGTTTGCCCCGGACTAGCGGGTACCAAGAGACCCAGTACTTC. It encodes CSLPRTSGYQETQYF.

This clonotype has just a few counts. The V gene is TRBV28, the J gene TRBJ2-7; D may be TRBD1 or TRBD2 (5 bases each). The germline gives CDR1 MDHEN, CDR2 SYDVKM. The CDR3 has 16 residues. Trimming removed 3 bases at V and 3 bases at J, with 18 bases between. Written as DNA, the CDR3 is TGTGCCAGCAGTTTCGGGTTCCGGGGCGCTTTCTACGAGCAGTACTTC. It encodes CASSFGFRGAFYEQYF.

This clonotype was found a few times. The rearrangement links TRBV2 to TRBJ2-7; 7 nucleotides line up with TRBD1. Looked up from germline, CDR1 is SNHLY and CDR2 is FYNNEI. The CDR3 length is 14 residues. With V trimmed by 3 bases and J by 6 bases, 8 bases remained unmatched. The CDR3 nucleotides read TGTGCCAGCAGTGATTGGGACAGATTAAGCGAGCAGTACTTC. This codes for CASSDWDRLSEQYF.